These 18 T cell receptor beta chains were sequenced from one sample in a study of blood T cell repertoires in COVID-19. The table came from immunoSEQ multiplex PCR; TCRdb's copy has only in-frame clones and leaves some out. The table lists roughly 100,000 clones, about 91% of them singletons. The sequencing input was peripheral blood. These receptors were taken from a human donor in a cohort sampled during active COVID-19.

V and J are TRBV19 and TRBJ1-1; unclear D gene. The V end was cut by 7 bases, the J end by 0 bases, with 12 bases between. The CDR3 is 14 residues long. Germline CDR1 LNHDA, CDR2 SQIVND (reference sequence). CDR3 DNA: TGTGCCAGTACTCCCGACACGATGAACACTGAAGCTTTCTTT. This codes for CASTPDTMNTEAFF.

This clone came up once. The rearrangement links TRBV3-1 (or the pseudogene TRBV3-2) to TRBJ2-3, with 8 bases identical to TRBD2. V lost 4 bases and J lost 2; bases outside the gene matches: 2. This CDR3 is 14 amino acids long. Germline CDR1 is LGHDT and CDR2 is YNNKEL (reference sequence). The CDR3 loop is CASSLGLATDTQYF. CDR3 nucleotides: TGTGCCAGCAGCCTCGGACTAGCCACAGATACGCAGTATTTT.

This chain joins TRBV2 and TRBJ2-2; D gene uncertain. CDR3 length equals 14 residues. CDR1 and CDR2 from the germline V gene are SNHLY and FYNNEI. The ends were cut back, 6 bases at V and 4 bases at J, with 12 bases in the middle. The CDR3 DNA reads as TGTGCCAGCAGCCGCCCCCCCAGCACCGGGGAGCTGTTTTTT. Protein product: CASSRPPSTGELFF.

V gene TRBV9 combines with J gene TRBJ1-1, with 10 bases matching TRBD1. J lost 6 bases, V lost 0 bases, and 5 bases had no gene match. The CDR3 length is 15 residues. Germline V lookup: CDR1 SGDLS, CDR2 YYNGEE. The CDR3 DNA follows: TGTGCCAGCAGCGTAGTAGGGACAGGGGCGGCTGAAGCTTTCTTT. Residues: CASSVVGTGAAEAFF.

The sample holds one count of this clone. This chain uses TRBV5-6 with TRBJ2-3; D is unclear. CDR3 length: 17 residues. Germline V gene lookup returns CDR1 SGHDT and CDR2 YYEEEE. The V end was cut by 4 bases, the J end by 2 bases, with 20 bases between. DNA of the CDR3: TGTGCCAGCAGCCCCTACTCCTCCACCGCCCTCACAGATACGCAGTATTTT. Amino acids: CASSPYSSTALTDTQYF.

This clone occurred once. The chain recombines TRBV4-2 with TRBJ2-3, with TRBD2 matching over 9 bases. CDR1 and CDR2 from the germline V gene are LGHNA and YNFKEQ. The CDR3 runs 17 residues. After removal of 3 bases from V and 6 bases from J, the junction contained 13 bases not matched to a gene. The CDR3 loop is CASSQLPASGDSDTQYF. The CDR3 bases are TGTGCCAGCAGCCAGCTGCCCGCTAGCGGGGATTCGGATACGCAGTATTTT.

This CDR3 reads CAWSVEGALGEKLFF. CDR3 nucleotides: TGTGCCTGGAGTGTAGAGGGGGCATTAGGTGAAAAACTGTTTTTT. J is TRBJ1-4 and V is TRBV30; 7 bases align to TRBD1. J was trimmed by 7 bases and V by 0 bases; bases with no gene match: 8. CDR3 length: 15 amino acids. The germline CDR1 and CDR2 sequences are GTSNPN and SVGIG (reference sequence).

The chain employs TRBV7-9 and TRBJ2-3, with TRBD1 identical over 9 bases. The CDR3 sequence is 13 residues long. The V and J ends lost 1 base and 9 bases, in that order; junction bases with no gene match: 2. Germline assignment: CDR1 SEHNR and CDR2 FQNEAQ (reference sequence). The CDR3: CASSLGDRGTQYF. The CDR3 DNA follows: TGTGCCAGCAGCTTAGGAGACAGGGGGACGCAGTATTTT.

The table lists this clone with a count of one. This rearrangement joins TRBV4-2 to TRBJ1-1, with D tentatively TRBD1 (6 bases). Trimming took 4 bases from V and 5 from J, leaving 11 bases between them. The CDR3 covers 13 residues. Germline CDR1 reads LGHNA; CDR2 reads YNFKEQ. Here the CDR3 reads CASSRQVGTEAFF. DNA of the CDR3: TGTGCCAGCAGCCGACAGGTGGGAACTGAAGCTTTCTTT.

The V and J genes are TRBV28 and TRBJ2-2, with a tentative D call TRBD2 (5 bases). Deletions cut 3 bases from V and 6 bases from J, with 11 bases between. This CDR3 spans 14 amino acids. The germline V gene encodes CDR1 MDHEN and CDR2 SYDVKM. CDR3 region: CASSFPGNPGELFF. CDR3 in DNA: TGTGCCAGCAGTTTCCCGGGAAATCCCGGGGAGCTGTTTTTT.

The J gene is TRBJ2-2, the V gene TRBV1; the table's D call, TRBD2, was not checked against the DNA. TRBV1 is given as a pseudogene. The CDR3 covers 22 residues. The CDR3 region is CTSSQDGTGLAGGPRVTGELFF. The CDR3 nucleotides are TGCACCAGCAGCCAAGATGGTACGGGACTAGCGGGAGGGCCGCGGGTCACCGGGGAGCTGTTTTTT.

The V and J genes are TRBV19 and TRBJ1-3; D may be TRBD1 (6 bases). This CDR3 is 16 amino acids long. V lost 6 bases, J lost 0 bases, and 15 bases lay in between. Germline CDR1 and CDR2: LNHDA and SQIVND (reference sequence). The CDR3 loop reads CASSLQGSSSGNTIYF. The CDR3 nucleotides are TGTGCCAGTAGCCTTCAGGGGTCGAGCTCTGGAAACACCATATATTTT. Full variable domain (rest looked up from reference TRBV19 and TRBJ1-3): DGGITQSPKYLFRKEGQNVTLSCEQNLNHDAMYWYRQDPGQGLRLIYYSQIVNDFQKGDIAEGYSVSREKKESFPLTVTSAQKNPTAFYLCASSLQGSSSGNTIYFGEGSWLTVV.

This chain links TRBV6-6 with TRBJ1-1, with 9 bases that match TRBD1. Germline CDR1 reads MNHNY; CDR2 reads SVGAGI (reference sequence). CDR3 length: 15 amino acids. Trimming at V came to 2 bases and at J to 4 bases, leaving 5 bases not matched to a gene. CDR3 sequence: CASSYMGQGGTEAFF. CDR3 DNA: TGTGCCAGCAGTTACATGGGACAGGGTGGCACTGAAGCTTTCTTT.

V gene TRBV9 combines with J gene TRBJ2-1; a possible D gene is TRBD2 (6 bases). CDR3 length equals 15 residues. The V gene's germline CDR1 is SGDLS and CDR2 YYNGEE. Trimming removed 3 bases from V and 0 bases from J, with 10 bases in between. The CDR3 sequence: CASSGGLSSYNEQFF. The CDR3 DNA reads TGTGCCAGCAGCGGGGGACTTAGCTCCTACAATGAGCAGTTCTTC.

The CDR3 spells CASSATLNTEAFF. The DNA of the CDR3 is TGTGCCAGTAGTGCCACATTGAACACTGAAGCTTTCTTT. The rearrangement links TRBV19 to TRBJ1-1; D not certain. Germline V gives CDR1 LNHDA, CDR2 SQIVND (reference sequence). V was pared by 5 bases and J by 0 bases, with 7 bases between. This CDR3 contains 13 residues.

V usage is TRBV5-1 and J usage is TRBJ2-7, with D possibly being TRBD2 (5 bases). The germline V gene encodes CDR1 SGHRS and CDR2 YFSETQ. The CDR3 spans 15 residues. Trimming took 0 bases from V and 0 from J, leaving 10 bases between them. CDR3 residues: CASSLGGLSSYEQYF. Here the CDR3 DNA reads TGCGCCAGCAGCTTGGGTGGACTGAGCTCCTACGAGCAGTACTTC.

The genes are TRBV5-1 and TRBJ2-3; a possible D gene is TRBD2 (5 bases). The CDR3 has 17 residues. CDR1 SGHRS and CDR2 YFSETQ come from the germline V gene. Trimming cost V 4 bases and J 1 base, with 19 bases left between them. The CDR3 DNA follows: TGCGCCAGCAGCCCGATTACTAGTATCGGTCGCACAGATACGCAGTATTTT. This gives the protein CASSPITSIGRTDTQYF.

This clone appeared once. The chain carries TRBV6-5 and TRBJ2-3; the match to TRBD2 covers 14 bases. Looked up from germline, CDR1 is MNHEY and CDR2 is SVGAGI. The CDR3 spans 16 residues. V dropped 4 bases and J dropped 11; count of bases not matched to a gene: 11. CDR3 bases: TGTGCCAGCAGTTCTGAGACTAGCGGGGGGGTCAGAAGGCAGTATTTT. As protein: CASSSETSGGVRRQYF.